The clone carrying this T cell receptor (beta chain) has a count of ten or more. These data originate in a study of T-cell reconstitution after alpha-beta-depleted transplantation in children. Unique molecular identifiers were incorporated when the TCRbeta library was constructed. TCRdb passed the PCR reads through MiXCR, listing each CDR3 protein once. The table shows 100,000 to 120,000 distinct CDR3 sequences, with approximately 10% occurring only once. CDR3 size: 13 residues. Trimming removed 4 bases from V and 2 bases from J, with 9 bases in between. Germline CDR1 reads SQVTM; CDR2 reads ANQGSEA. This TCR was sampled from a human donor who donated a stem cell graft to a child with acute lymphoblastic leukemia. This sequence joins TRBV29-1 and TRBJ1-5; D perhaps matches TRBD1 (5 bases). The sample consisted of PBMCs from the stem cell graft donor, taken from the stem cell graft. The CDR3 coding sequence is TGCAGCGTTGGGTCCAGGGGCAATCAGCCCCAGCATTTT. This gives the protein CSVGSRGNQPQHF.